The 9 T cell receptor beta chains reported below all come from one sample, sequenced in a study of T cell responses to AZD1222 COVID-19 vaccine. Using immunoSEQ multiplex PCR, the repertoire was profiled, and TCRdb retains in-frame clones only, with some absent. The sample carries about 110,000 clones, about 90% recorded once. The sample was peripheral blood, taken on day 0 of AZD1222 vaccination. The receptor set was obtained from an adult in good health.

The rearrangement uses TRBV12-3 or TRBV12-4 and TRBJ1-6; D remains ambiguous. This CDR3 contains 12 residues. Trimming cost V 3 bases and J 12 bases, with 9 bases left between them. The CDR3 sequence is CASSLGSIPLHF. CDR3 nucleotides: TGTGCCAGCAGTTTGGGTTCCATACCCCTCCACTTT.

V gene TRBV18 combines with J gene TRBJ1-2; TRBD1 agrees at 7 bases. Germline V gene lookup returns CDR1 KGHSH and CDR2 LQKENI. V shed 3 bases, J shed 6 bases, and the junction held 10 bases outside the gene matches. The CDR3 is 15 amino acids. CDR3 loop: CASSPPDRARDGYTF. The CDR3, as DNA: TGTGCCAGCTCACCGCCAGACAGGGCGCGGGATGGCTACACCTTC.

The gene calls are TRBV3-1 (or the pseudogene TRBV3-2) and TRBJ1-6, with D unresolved. The germline V and J ends were trimmed by 2 bases and 2 bases, with 10 bases remaining between them. The V gene's germline CDR1 is LGHDT and CDR2 YNNKEL (reference sequence). There are 16 residues in the CDR3. CDR3 in amino acids: CASSQIRGTYNSPLHF. CDR3 nucleotides: TGTGCCAGCAGCCAAATACGGGGAACCTATAATTCACCCCTCCACTTT.

This chain joins TRBV19 and TRBJ2-2; 7 nucleotides align to TRBD1. The trim removed 4 bases at V and 2 bases at J, leaving 7 bases unmatched. This CDR3 has 16 amino acids. Germline loops: CDR1 LNHDA, CDR2 SQIVND (reference sequence). The CDR3 nucleotides are TGTGCCAGTAGTAGGGGGCTAGGGGGCAACACCGGGGAGCTGTTTTTT. Its protein is CASSRGLGGNTGELFF.

The chain employs TRBV27 and TRBJ1-1; tentatively, D is TRBD1 (6 bases). This CDR3 comprises 11 residues. The germline CDR1 and CDR2 sequences are MNHEY and SMNVEV (reference sequence). With 7 bases removed from V and 8 bases from J, the gap between germline ends came to 11 bases. CDR3 amino acids: CASTQGTEAFF. The CDR3 region has the DNA TGTGCCAGCACTCAGGGGACCGAAGCTTTCTTT.

The chain employs TRBV30 and TRBJ1-2; D is ambiguous. The CDR3 is made up of 14 amino acids. Trimming removed 3 bases at V and 8 bases at J, with 19 bases between. The germline V gene has CDR1 GTSNPN and CDR2 SVGIG (reference sequence). The CDR3 is CAWSPHPAVSGYTF. The CDR3 DNA is TGTGCCTGGAGCCCCCACCCGGCGGTCTCAGGCTACACCTTC.

V usage is TRBV28 and J usage is TRBJ1-2; 7 bases are a match to TRBD1. This CDR3 comprises 16 residues. Germline CDR1 is MDHEN and CDR2 is SYDVKM. Unmatched junction bases numbered 10, after V lost 6 bases and J lost 0 bases. This chain's CDR3 is CASRGAGQTANYGYTF. The CDR3 DNA reads TGTGCCAGCAGGGGAGCGGGACAGACAGCTAACTATGGCTACACCTTC.

The chain is built from TRBV5-1 and TRBJ1-1; the D gene is possibly TRBD1 (5 bases). V gave up 7 bases and J gave up 1 base, with 11 bases separating them. This CDR3 spans 13 amino acids. The V gene's germline CDR1 is SGHRS and CDR2 YFSETQ. The CDR3: CASLGASNTEAFF. CDR3 nucleotides: TGCGCCAGCCTAGGGGCGTCGAACACTGAAGCTTTCTTT.

This chain uses TRBV2 with TRBJ1-5; possible D gene TRBD1, 6 bases. Trimming left V 6 bases short and J 6 bases short, with 12 bases between. Germline V CDR1 and CDR2: SNHLY, FYNNEI. The length of the CDR3 is 13 residues. The CDR3 DNA reads as TGTGCCAGCAGCCTACAGGGTCCTCAGCCCCAGCATTTT. Translated: CASSLQGPQPQHF.